The rows below give T cell receptor beta chains drawn from one sample of a study of blood T cell repertoires in COVID-19. The repertoire was sequenced with immunoSEQ multiplex PCR; TCRdb's copy has only in-frame clones and lacks some. Here the sample spans about 160,000 clones, about 80% being singletons. The sequencing sample was made of PBMCs or T cells enriched from blood (not recorded which). The receptors were gathered from a woman aged 55 to 70 who had recovered from COVID-19. Both conserved end residues are trimmed from each CDR3. Fields, in order: V gene, CDR3 length, CDR3 protein.

>TRBV9|12
ASSGDYSNQPQH
>TRBV10-3|14
AISEGREGGTDTQY
>TRBV19|12
ASRRTGNEYGYT
>TRBV18|11
ASSQGQQETQY
>TRBV2|11
ASRPGRGTEAF
>TRBV6-5|11
ASRDRVPETQY
>TRBV19|13
ASRTQGTYNSPLH
>TRBV9|11
ASSAPSSYEQY
>TRBV5-1|13
ASSLYTGGLYEQY
>TRBV18|13
ASSPGQGRNTEAF
>TRBV24-1|13
ATLRRRGSYNEQF
>TRBV7-9|11
ASSNRVGSPLH
>TRBV5-6|11
ASSLVQGYEQY
>TRBV9|11
ASNPHPRDGQY
>TRBV5-1|10
ASFRVIYEQY
>TRBV5-5|12
ASSTTGADYGYT
>TRBV7-2|12
ASSLADLVYEQY
>TRBV2|12
ASKDREGAYEQY
>TRBV2|11
ASSKDNGGEQF
>TRBV19|14
ASKIQGHLRGNEQF
>TRBV19|13
ASTQAGGWNQPQH
>TRBV5-1|14
ASSLPPGGAGDTQY
>TRBV6-2/TRBV6-3|15
ASSSQSPTSGKNIQY
>TRBV19|11
ASRDYSNQPQH
>TRBV5-1|13
ASSLSYSGANVLT
>TRBV6-5|13
ASRPSGGASYEQY